Each of the 25 T cell receptor beta chains below was sequenced from the same sample in a study of T cells after posttransplantation cyclophosphamide. Sequencing used immunoSEQ multiplex PCR; TCRdb keeps in-frame clones, though not all of them. This record lists tens of thousands of clones, none seen once only, and the top ten clones contain more than 2%. The sample consisted of PBMCs. These TCRs come from a middle-aged man in good health, CMV-negative, and a related stem cell transplant donor.

In this sample, this clone turned up many times. The CDR3 DNA follows: TGTGCCAGCAGCTTATCCCCTTTAGCGGGGGGATCCACAGATACGCAGTATTTT. Protein product: CASSLSPLAGGSTDTQYF. V and J are TRBV11-2 and TRBJ2-3; 10 positions match TRBD2. V lost 2 bases and J lost 2; bases outside the gene matches: 10. Germline V lookup: CDR1 SGHAT, CDR2 FQNNGV. CDR3 length: 18 residues.

This clone was counted at least ten times. The rearrangement joins TRBV5-1 to TRBJ2-2; weak D call: TRBD1 (6 bases). Trimming shortened V by 5 bases and J by 2 bases, and 10 bases separated the two germline ends. This CDR3 has 14 amino acids. From germline, CDR1 is SGHRS and CDR2 YFSETQ. CDR3 residues: CASSGTSNTGELFF. The CDR3 nucleotides read TGCGCCAGCAGTGGGACATCAAACACCGGGGAGCTGTTTTTT. Full variable domain (remainder filled in from reference TRBV5-1 and TRBJ2-2): KAGVTQTPRYLIKTRGQQVTLSCSPISGHRSVSWYQQTPGQGLQFLFEYFSETQRNKGNFPGRFSGRQFSNSRSEMNVSTLELGDSALYLCASSGTSNTGELFFGEGSRLTVL.

The V gene is TRBV21-1, the J gene TRBJ1-1; the table gives TRBD1 as D, unverified against the DNA. TRBV21-1 is a recognized pseudogene. The CDR3 has 17 amino acids. The CDR3 loop is CASSTTGQGARLTEAFF. CDR3 nucleotide sequence: TGTGCCAGCAGCACCACGGGACAGGGGGCCCGGCTAACTGAAGCTTTCTTT.

The chain joins TRBV19 to TRBJ2-5, with TRBD2 matching 9 bases. J was trimmed by 4 bases and V by 6 bases; bases with no gene match: 9. Germline CDR1 LNHDA, CDR2 SQIVND (reference sequence). The CDR3 spans 15 residues. The CDR3 region is CASRDRSSGVETQYF. The DNA of the CDR3 is TGTGCCAGTAGAGATAGATCTAGCGGGGTAGAGACCCAGTACTTC.

This clone has a count of ten or more. V and J are TRBV9 and TRBJ2-2, with 11 bases that match TRBD2. Losses at the gene ends were 0 bases for V and 6 bases for J; bases not matched to a gene: 4. The CDR3 spans 16 residues. From germline, CDR1 is SGDLS and CDR2 YYNGEE. The CDR3 protein is CASSVELAGVAGELFF. CDR3 nucleotides: TGTGCCAGCAGCGTAGAACTAGCGGGAGTGGCCGGGGAGCTGTTTTTT.

This clone was detected ten times or more. The V and J genes are TRBV5-6 and TRBJ1-1; 7 positions agree with TRBD1. The V gene end was trimmed by 4 bases and the J gene end by 0 bases; junction bases not matched to a gene: 9. This CDR3 region has 16 residues. Germline V gene sequence: CDR1 SGHDT, CDR2 YYEEEE. The CDR3 here is CASSLTLTGLNTEAFF. The DNA of the CDR3 is TGTGCCAGCAGCCTGACCCTGACAGGGCTGAACACTGAAGCTTTCTTT.

This clone has ten or more counts. The chain recombines TRBV7-2 with TRBJ1-2; 10 bases match TRBD1. Germline V gene lookup returns CDR1 SGHTA and CDR2 FQGNSA. This CDR3 has 15 residues. V was clipped by 5 bases and J by 7 bases; unmatched bases: 10. CDR3 nucleotides: TGTGCCAGCAGCAAACCGGACAGGGGGGCGGGTGGCTACACCTTC. It is translated as CASSKPDRGAGGYTF. Combining the CDR3 with reference TRBV7-2 and TRBJ1-2 gives the whole variable domain GAGVSQSPSNKVTEKGKDVELRCDPISGHTALYWYRQSLGQGLEFLIYFQGNSAPDKSGLPSDRFSAERTGGSVSTLTIQRTQQEDSAVYLCASSKPDRGAGGYTFGSGTRLTVV.

This clone has ten or more counts. V is TRBV7-6 and J is TRBJ1-5; no reliable D call. V lost 5 bases and J 3 bases, leaving 8 bases between the germline ends. This CDR3 spans 13 amino acids. The germline gives CDR1 SGHVS, CDR2 FNYEAQ. The CDR3 here is CASSPAINQPQHF. The CDR3 nucleotides read TGTGCCAGCAGCCCCGCTATCAATCAGCCCCAGCATTTT. Using reference TRBV7-6 and TRBJ1-5 for the parts outside the CDR3, the full variable domain is GAGVSQSPRYKVTKRGQDVALRCDPISGHVSLYWYRQALGQGPEFLTYFNYEAQQDKSGLPNDRFSAERPEGSISTLTIQRTEQRDSAMYRCASSPAINQPQHFGDGTRLSIL.

This clone was seen many times. The chain couples TRBV4-2 to TRBJ1-3, with D possibly matching TRBD1 (6 bases). V lost 2 bases, J lost 0 bases, and 17 bases lay in between. CDR3 length equals 18 residues. CDR1 LGHNA and CDR2 YNFKEQ come from the germline V gene. The CDR3 reads CASSQLGGGTISGNTIYF. CDR3 sequence (DNA): TGTGCCAGCAGCCAACTTGGGGGAGGGACAATCTCTGGAAACACCATATATTTT.

This clone was found many times. V and J are TRBV19 and TRBJ1-3; D is possibly TRBD1 (5 bases). V lost 7 bases and J 0 bases, leaving 10 bases between the germline ends. This CDR3 has 14 amino acids. CDR1 and CDR2 (germline): LNHDA, SQIVND (reference sequence). CDR3 sequence: CASNSGGSGNTIYF. In nucleotides, the CDR3 is TGTGCCAGTAATTCCGGGGGCTCTGGAAACACCATATATTTT.

This clone was observed many times. The chain joins TRBV18 to TRBJ2-1; a weak D match, TRBD2 (5 bases). CDR1 and CDR2 from the germline V gene are KGHSH and LQKENI. Trimming removed 0 bases at V and 3 bases at J, with 6 bases between. The CDR3 consists of 14 residues. CDR3 amino acids: CASSPPGDYNEQFF. The CDR3 DNA sequence: TGTGCCAGCTCACCACCGGGAGACTACAATGAGCAGTTCTTC.

This clone was counted between two and nine times. The rearrangement uses TRBV18 and TRBJ2-7; 7 bases fit TRBD1. The CDR3 consists of 14 residues. CDR1 is KGHSH, CDR2 LQKENI, per germline. The V and J ends lost 3 bases and 2 bases, in that order; junction bases with no gene match: 4. CDR3 bases: TGTGCCAGCTCACCCCACAGGGGAACCTACGAGCAGTACTTC. Its translation is CASSPHRGTYEQYF. Full variable domain (outside the CDR3, taken from reference TRBV18 and TRBJ2-7): NAGVMQNPRHLVRRRGQEARLRCSPMKGHSHVYWYRQLPEEGLKFMVYLQKENIIDESGMPKERFSAEFPKEGPSILRIQQVVRGDSAAYFCASSPHRGTYEQYFGPGTRLTVT.

The CDR3 region is CASSPLVIAGGQDTQYF. The CDR3 DNA follows: TGTGCCAGCTCACCCCTCGTGATAGCGGGGGGGCAAGATACGCAGTATTTT. The chain employs TRBV18 and TRBJ2-3; 11 nucleotides line up with TRBD2. V shed 3 bases, J shed 5 bases, and the junction held 10 bases outside the gene matches. Germline V lookup: CDR1 KGHSH, CDR2 LQKENI. The CDR3 has 17 amino acids.

In this sample, this clone turned up many times. V gene TRBV7-8 combines with J gene TRBJ1-6; TRBD1 aligns across 11 bases. This CDR3 region has 16 residues. Germline values: CDR1 SGHVS, CDR2 FQNEAQ. The V and J ends lost 5 bases and 7 bases, in that order; junction bases with no gene match: 7. The CDR3 region has the DNA TGTGCCAGCAGCCTTGGGACAGGGGGGGGGAATTCACCCCTCCACTTT. Translating gives CASSLGTGGGNSPLHF.

This clone was observed at least ten times. The chain recombines TRBV4-1 with TRBJ1-5; weak D call: TRBD1 (5 bases). CDR1 and CDR2 from the germline V gene are MGHRA and YSYEKL. Trimming stripped 0 bases from V and 6 bases from J, with 9 bases between. The CDR3 has 14 residues. The CDR3 DNA reads TGCGCCAGCAGCCAAGACAGGGTGGGTCAGCCCCAGCATTTT. Encoded protein: CASSQDRVGQPQHF.

This clone was observed at least ten times. The chain combines TRBV6-5 with TRBJ2-1, with 7 bases fitting TRBD2. The CDR3 length is 14 residues. The V gene end was trimmed by 7 bases and the J gene end by 0 bases; junction bases not matched to a gene: 3. Germline CDR1 is MNHEY and CDR2 is SVGAGI. CDR3 sequence reads: CASKRDYSYNEQFF. DNA for the CDR3: TGTGCCAGCAAGCGGGATTACTCCTACAATGAGCAGTTCTTC.

At least ten counts were recorded for this clone. The V call is TRBV5-1, the J call TRBJ2-7; 7 bases agree with TRBD1. Losses at the gene ends were 0 bases for V and 1 base for J; bases not matched to a gene: 4. The CDR3 is 15 amino acids. In germline, CDR1 is SGHRS, CDR2 YFSETQ. The CDR3 spells CASSLDGTASYEQYF. The CDR3 coding sequence is TGCGCCAGCAGCTTGGATGGGACAGCTTCCTACGAGCAGTACTTC.

At least ten counts were recorded for this clone. The chain couples TRBV29-1 to TRBJ1-4; perhaps TRBD1 as D (5 bases). The V end lost 5 bases, the J end lost 3 bases, and 10 bases lay between the germline ends. Looked up from germline, CDR1 is SQVTM and CDR2 is ANQGSEA. This CDR3 is built from 13 residues. The CDR3 spells CSVLGEANEKLFF. CDR3 DNA: TGCAGCGTTTTGGGGGAGGCTAATGAAAAACTGTTTTTT.

This clone was detected many times. The chain recombines TRBV2 with TRBJ1-6, with 7 bases matching TRBD1. With V trimmed by 11 bases and J by 4 bases, 11 bases remained unmatched. The CDR3 covers 15 residues. Looked up from germline, CDR1 is SNHLY and CDR2 is FYNNEI. CDR3 in DNA: TGTGCCGGCGGGACAGAAACCTCGTATAATTCACCCCTCCACTTT. Protein product: CAGGTETSYNSPLHF.

This chain links TRBV9 with TRBJ2-3; 9 bases fit TRBD2. This CDR3 has 16 amino acids. The germline V gene encodes CDR1 SGDLS and CDR2 YYNGEE. The junction had 4 bases not matched to a gene; V was cut back by 0 bases and J by 2 bases. CDR3 amino acids: CASSVGPSGDTDTQYF. The CDR3 nucleotides read TGTGCCAGCAGCGTAGGTCCTAGCGGGGACACAGATACGCAGTATTTT.

This clone was recorded at least ten times. The gene calls are TRBV5-5 and TRBJ2-3; TRBD2 agrees at 8 bases. Germline CDR1 reads SGHKS; CDR2 reads YYEKEE (reference sequence). V gave up 6 bases and J gave up 0 bases; unmatched junction bases: 9. The CDR3 sequence is 16 residues long. The CDR3 coding sequence is TGTGCCAGCATCAAAACTAGCGGCATAAGCACAGATACGCAGTATTTT. This sequence encodes CASIKTSGISTDTQYF.

This clone showed up many times. The genes are TRBV10-3 and TRBJ2-5, with D possibly matching TRBD2 (7 bases). The CDR3 is made up of 15 amino acids. V dropped 6 bases and J dropped 3 bases, with 17 bases sitting between them. Germline CDR1 and CDR2: ENHRY and SYGVKD. This CDR3 is CAIRGGGASEETQYF. The CDR3 nucleotides read TGTGCCATCAGGGGAGGGGGAGCCTCCGAAGAGACCCAGTACTTC.

This clone was seen ten or more times. The rearrangement uses TRBV19 and TRBJ2-5, with 11 bases identical to TRBD2. V lost 5 bases and J lost 5; bases outside the gene matches: 7. Germline CDR1 is LNHDA and CDR2 is SQIVND (reference sequence). The CDR3 has 15 residues. The CDR3 DNA reads TGTGCCAGTAGTGATAGCGGGGGGGAGTTGGAGACCCAGTACTTC. Its protein product is CASSDSGGELETQYF.

There are many counts of this clone. The chain is built from TRBV5-1 and TRBJ1-1; a weak D match, TRBD1 (5 bases). Germline CDR1 and CDR2: SGHRS and YFSETQ. This CDR3 spans 12 amino acids. V lost 0 bases to trimming and J lost 5 bases, with 5 bases between them. CDR3 region: CASSLGQTEAFF. As DNA, the CDR3 is TGCGCCAGCAGCTTGGGACAGACTGAAGCTTTCTTT.

The sample holds many counts of this clone. The V gene is TRBV7-6, the J gene TRBJ2-1; TRBD2 matches at 14 bases. The CDR3 is 15 amino acids. The V segment lost 1 base and the J segment 10 bases; nucleotides outside the gene matches: 3. CDR1 is SGHVS and CDR2 is FNYEAQ in the germline V gene. CDR3: CASSLGLAGGQEQFF. In nucleotides, the CDR3 is TGTGCCAGCAGCTTAGGACTAGCGGGGGGGCAGGAGCAGTTCTTC.